The 5 T cell receptor beta chains below all came from one sample that was sequenced in a study of response to subunit inactivated influenza vaccine. Each CDR3 protein gets one entry after TCRdb re-called the RT-PCR reads with MiXCR. This sample carries about 620,000 distinct CDR3 sequences, about 11% of them seen once, and the ten largest clones take 9.5% to 11%. Another study also made use of these data, one on T cells expressing NK-cell markers. That paper states: Researchers built TCR beta cDNA using 5'RACE template switching with UMIs.

Sequences were derived from PBMCs from blood, sampled on the day of vaccination. Receptors were obtained from a man between 50 and 59 years old who received an inactivated influenza vaccine.

J is TRBJ2-1 and V is TRBV4-2; 13 bases are shared with TRBD2. After removal of 4 bases from V and 6 bases from J, the junction contained 9 bases not matched to a gene. CDR3 length equals 17 residues. CDR1 and CDR2 from the germline V gene are LGHNA and YNFKEQ. The chain's CDR3 is CASSLSPGLAGTNEQFF. The CDR3 DNA reads as TGTGCCAGCAGCCTGTCCCCGGGACTAGCGGGGACCAATGAGCAGTTCTTC.

This clonotype was found a few times. This chain links TRBV20-1 with TRBJ2-7, with 7 bases that match TRBD2. The CDR3 loop spans 14 amino acids. With 3 bases clipped from V and 3 bases from J, the junction kept 8 bases outside the gene matches. Germline V lookup: CDR1 DFQATT, CDR2 SNEGSKA (reference sequence). The CDR3 is CSASSVSGLYEQYF. The CDR3 DNA reads as TGCAGTGCTAGTTCTGTTAGCGGGCTCTACGAGCAGTACTTC.

This chain joins TRBV7-2 and TRBJ2-5; no definite D call. This CDR3 is 15 amino acids long. Deletions cut 2 bases from V and 2 bases from J, with 12 bases between. The germline gives CDR1 SGHTA, CDR2 FQGNSA. DNA for the CDR3: TGTGCCAGCAGCTTATTCGGCAGGAGTCAAGAGACCCAGTACTTC. It is translated as CASSLFGRSQETQYF.

The chain carries TRBV2 and TRBJ2-1, with D perhaps matching TRBD1 (5 bases). The V and J ends lost 4 bases and 9 bases respectively, with 13 bases between them. The CDR3 consists of 13 residues. Germline CDR1 reads SNHLY; CDR2 reads FYNNEI. CDR3 protein: CASSVKGNAEQFF. The CDR3 coding sequence is TGTGCCAGCAGTGTAAAGGGGAATGCTGAGCAGTTCTTC.

This clonotype was detected ten times or more. The chain uses TRBV28 and TRBJ1-3; D is ambiguous. Trimming pared 7 bases from V and 0 bases from J, leaving 13 bases between. The germline V gene encodes CDR1 MDHEN and CDR2 SYDVKM. The CDR3 length is 15 residues. Here the CDR3 DNA reads TGTGCCAGCAAACCGTTACGAACCTCTGGAAACACCATATATTTT. Protein sequence: CASKPLRTSGNTIYF.